The rows below give T cell receptor beta chains drawn from one sample of a study of cytomegalovirus exposure and HLA in healthy donors. Only in-frame clones appear in the TCRdb table, and some are missing; sequencing was by immunoSEQ multiplex PCR. The table lists roughly 39,000 clones, with approximately 3% in the top ten. The specimen sequenced was PBMCs. Every receptor here comes from a woman aged 25 to 39 in good health and CMV-seropositive. Both conserved end residues are part of each CDR3. The order of the fields is V gene, J gene, D gene, CDR3 length, CDR3 protein, CDR3 DNA. The D gene is left open where the match is weak.

TRBV6-1	TRBJ1-6	NA	15	CASREYSTHNSPLHF	TGTGCCAGCAGAGAGTATTCCACCCATAATTCACCCCTCCACTTT
TRBV4-1	TRBJ1-1	NA	15	CASSQEAGKNTEAFF	TGCGCCAGCAGCCAAGAGGCGGGAAAGAACACTGAAGCTTTCTTT
TRBV6-4	TRBJ1-2	NA	15	CASSDSAGMRYGYTF	TGTGCCAGCAGTGACTCAGCGGGGATGCGGTATGGCTACACCTTC
TRBV6-1	TRBJ1-2	TRBD1	16	CASSAGPGTGLYGYTF	TGTGCCAGCAGTGCAGGCCCCGGGACAGGCCTCTATGGCTACACCTTC
TRBV19	TRBJ2-7	TRBD2	15	CASRQPGPGGYEQYF	TGTGCCAGTAGACAACCGGGACCCGGGGGGTACGAGCAGTACTTC
TRBV7-9	TRBJ1-2	TRBD1	15	CASSLGQGLDYGYTF	TGTGCCAGCAGCTTAGGACAGGGATTGGACTATGGCTACACCTTC
TRBV4-1	TRBJ2-5	TRBD2	17	CASSHPGLAGGSETQYF	TGCGCCAGCAGCCATCCGGGACTAGCGGGGGGTTCAGAGACCCAGTACTTC
TRBV11-3	TRBJ2-1	NA	16	CASSPRTTPTNNEQFF	TGTGCCAGCAGCCCCCGGACTACTCCCACAAACAATGAGCAGTTCTTC
TRBV10-2	TRBJ1-4	NA	15	CASSESGAANEKLFF	TGCGCCAGCAGTGAGTCGGGGGCCGCGAATGAAAAACTGTTTTTT
TRBV2	TRBJ2-2	NA	13	CASSGLNTGELFF	TGTGCCAGCAGTGGGCTTAACACCGGGGAGCTGTTTTTT
TRBV19	TRBJ2-7	NA	12	CASSPSSYEQYF	TGTGCCAGTAGTCCCAGTTCCTACGAGCAGTACTTC
TRBV29-1	TRBJ2-5	TRBD1	11	CSVGQGGTQYF	TGCAGCGTTGGACAGGGTGGGACCCAGTACTTC
TRBV5-1	TRBJ1-4	NA	15	CASSGGTTTNEKLFF	TGCGCCAGCAGCGGGGGGACCACAACTAATGAAAAACTGTTTTTT
TRBV10-1	TRBJ2-7	NA	14	CASSEFQGVYEQYF	TGCGCCAGCAGTGAATTTCAGGGCGTTTACGAGCAGTACTTC
TRBV28	TRBJ1-2	TRBD1	13	CASSLGQNYGYTF	TGTGCCAGCAGTTTGGGACAGAACTATGGCTACACCTTC
TRBV29-1	TRBJ1-1	TRBD1	13	CSAGQGANTEAFF	TGCAGCGCGGGACAGGGGGCAAACACTGAAGCTTTCTTT
TRBV7-8	TRBJ1-3	NA	15	CASSLGTVAGNTIYF	TGTGCCAGCAGCTTAGGGACAGTAGCTGGAAACACCATATATTTT
TRBV2	TRBJ1-5	NA	12	CASRDGAQPQHF	TGTGCCAGCAGGGATGGGGCTCAGCCCCAGCATTTT
TRBV18	TRBJ2-1	NA	15	CASSPPRNSYNEQFF	TGTGCCAGCTCACCCCCGAGAAACTCCTACAATGAGCAGTTCTTC
TRBV5-6	TRBJ1-1	TRBD1	15	CASSFWDRGGTEAFF	TGTGCCAGCAGCTTTTGGGACAGGGGCGGCACTGAAGCTTTCTTT
TRBV10-3	TRBJ2-7	TRBD2	16	CAISESGGGPFYEQYF	TGTGCCATCAGTGAGTCTGGCGGGGGGCCTTTTTACGAGCAGTACTTC
TRBV6-6	TRBJ1-1	NA	14	CASSYSGGRTEAFF	TGTGCCAGCAGTTACTCGGGGGGGCGAACTGAAGCTTTCTTT
TRBV7-2	TRBJ2-1	NA	14	CASSLGRLVDEQFF	TGTGCCAGCAGCTTAGGGCGACTAGTAGATGAGCAGTTCTTC
TRBV4-1	TRBJ2-5	TRBD2	16	CASSILSGGAEETQYF	TGCGCCAGCAGTATACTTAGCGGGGGGGCCGAGGAGACCCAGTACTTC
TRBV18	TRBJ1-2	TRBD1	14	CASSPGTGTYGYTF	TGTGCCAGCTCACCCGGGACAGGGACCTATGGCTACACCTTC
TRBV2	TRBJ2-2	TRBD1	15	CASSGRTGMTGELFF	TGTGCCAGCAGTGGGAGGACAGGGATGACCGGGGAGCTGTTTTTT
TRBV6-6	TRBJ2-5	TRBD2	15	CASRGSGGAVETQYF	TGTGCCAGCAGGGGGAGCGGGGGGGCCGTAGAGACCCAGTACTTC
TRBV6-5	TRBJ2-7	NA	13	CATAAGSAYEQYF	TGTGCCACCGCGGCGGGAAGCGCCTACGAGCAGTACTTC
TRBV19	TRBJ2-3	TRBD2	17	CASSIGSGGPQTDTQYF	TGTGCCAGTAGTATTGGAAGCGGGGGGCCGCAAACAGATACGCAGTATTTT
TRBV5-6	TRBJ1-6	TRBD1	15	CASSDSGRGDSPLHF	TGTGCCAGCAGCGACTCGGGCAGGGGGGATTCACCCCTCCACTTT
TRBV5-1	TRBJ1-2	NA	17	CASSRGGGALKENGYTF	TGCGCCAGCAGTCGCGGGGGGGGCGCATTAAAGGAGAATGGCTACACCTTC
TRBV5-4	TRBJ2-2	NA	14	CASRPGVNTGELFF	TGTGCCAGCCGTCCGGGGGTGAACACCGGGGAGCTGTTTTTT
TRBV10-1	TRBJ1-5	NA	14	CASLPRESNQPQHF	TGCGCCAGCCTCCCCCGGGAAAGCAATCAGCCCCAGCATTTT
TRBV6-1	TRBJ2-2	NA	15	CASSDTTGWTGELFF	TGTGCCAGCAGTGATACTACAGGGTGGACCGGGGAGCTGTTTTTT
TRBV7-2	TRBJ2-5	NA	15	CASSLAPIERETQYF	TGTGCCAGCAGCTTAGCTCCTATCGAGAGAGAGACCCAGTACTTC